A single sample gave rise to the 8 T cell receptor beta chains below, sequenced in a study of CD8+ T cells in alopecia areata. Isolated RNA was reverse transcribed into cDNA used as the sequencing template. Sequencing was performed with immunoSEQ multiplex PCR; in TCRdb, only in-frame clones are kept and a portion is missing. Altogether around 98,000 clones are present, roughly 47% being singletons, with the ten largest covering almost 0.8%. Sequenced sample: CD4+ T cells sorted from blood. All receptors derive from a human donor with alopecia areata.

This clone was counted only a few times. The chain uses TRBV2 and TRBJ2-3; D ambiguous. Per germline, CDR1 SNHLY and CDR2 FYNNEI. V was shortened by 4 bases and J by 3 bases, with 2 bases between the two germline ends. The CDR3 has 11 residues. CDR3 bases: TGTGCCAGCAGTGTAACAGATACGCAGTATTTT. Translation: CASSVTDTQYF.

This clone was recorded a few times. V is TRBV28 and J is TRBJ2-1, with TRBD1 as a possible D gene (6 bases). The CDR3 contains 11 residues. Looked up from germline, CDR1 is MDHEN and CDR2 is SYDVKM. V was shortened by 8 bases and J by 10 bases, with 12 bases between the two germline ends. The CDR3 coding sequence is TGTGCCAGCGTGGGGGACACCGAGCAGTTCTTC. Translated, it gives CASVGDTEQFF.

This chain uses TRBV9 with TRBJ2-3, with D uncertain. V was trimmed by 3 bases and J by 4 bases, leaving 6 bases between them. Germline CDR1 SGDLS, CDR2 YYNGEE. The CDR3 runs 12 residues. The CDR3 protein is CASSAESDTQYF. The CDR3 bases are TGTGCCAGCAGCGCAGAGTCAGATACGCAGTATTTT.

This CDR3 is CSAGSPGQGPNTEAFF. The CDR3 DNA reads as TGCAGCGCTGGGTCCCCGGGACAGGGCCCGAACACTGAAGCTTTCTTT. This rearrangement joins TRBV29-1 to TRBJ1-1; 9 nucleotides agree with TRBD1. Germline trimming cut 7 bases from V and 1 base from J; bases unmatched to any gene: 13. This CDR3 contains 16 residues. Germline values: CDR1 SQVTM, CDR2 ANQGSEA.

The V gene is TRBV5-1, the J gene TRBJ1-1, with D tentatively TRBD1 (5 bases). V was clipped by 7 bases and J by 1 base, with 14 bases between them. Germline lookup yields CDR1 SGHRS and CDR2 YFSETQ. The CDR3 runs to 14 residues. The CDR3 sequence: CASGGGAANTEAFF. The CDR3 DNA is TGCGCCAGCGGGGGAGGGGCCGCGAACACTGAAGCTTTCTTT.

This chain uses TRBV29-1 with TRBJ1-2; D possibly corresponds to TRBD1 (6 bases). The V and J ends lost 4 bases and 7 bases respectively, with 13 bases between them. The CDR3 has 12 residues. CDR1 is SQVTM and CDR2 is ANQGSEA in the germline V gene. The CDR3 sequence is CSVVSDRTGYTF. In DNA form, the CDR3 reads TGCAGCGTTGTTAGTGACAGGACTGGCTACACCTTC. Variable domain in full (rest from reference TRBV29-1 and TRBJ1-2): SAVISQKPSRDICQRGTSLTIQCQVDSQVTMMFWYRQQPGQSLTLIATANQGSEATYESGFVIDKFPISRPNLTFSTLTVSNMSPEDSSIYLCSVVSDRTGYTFGSGTRLTVV.

The rearrangement uses TRBV30 and TRBJ2-1; D ambiguous. The CDR3 loop spans 14 amino acids. Looked up from germline, CDR1 is GTSNPN and CDR2 is SVGIG (reference sequence). Trimming removed 4 bases from V and 2 bases from J, with 12 bases in between. The CDR3 sequence is CAWNMGLPYNEQFF. The CDR3 DNA follows: TGTGCCTGGAATATGGGTTTACCCTACAATGAGCAGTTCTTC.

The gene calls are TRBV4-1 and TRBJ2-1; D may be TRBD1 (6 bases). The CDR3 extends over 17 amino acids. Germline loops: CDR1 MGHRA, CDR2 YSYEKL. V was cut by 0 bases and J by 4 bases, with 16 bases left in between. Here the CDR3 reads CASSQEPGQSIYNEQFF. Here the CDR3 DNA reads TGCGCCAGCAGCCAAGAACCCGGACAGAGCATATACAATGAGCAGTTCTTC.